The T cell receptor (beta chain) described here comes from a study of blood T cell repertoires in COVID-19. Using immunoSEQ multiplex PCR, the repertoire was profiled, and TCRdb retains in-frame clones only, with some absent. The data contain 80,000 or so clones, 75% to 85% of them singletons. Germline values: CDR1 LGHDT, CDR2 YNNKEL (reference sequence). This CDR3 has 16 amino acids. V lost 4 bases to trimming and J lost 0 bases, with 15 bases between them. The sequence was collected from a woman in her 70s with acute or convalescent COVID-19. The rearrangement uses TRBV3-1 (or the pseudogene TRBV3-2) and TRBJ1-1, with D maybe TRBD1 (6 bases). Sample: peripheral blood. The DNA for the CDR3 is TGTGCCAGCAGCCCCCGACAGGCCCCAATGAACACTGAAGCTTTCTTT. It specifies CASSPRQAPMNTEAFF.